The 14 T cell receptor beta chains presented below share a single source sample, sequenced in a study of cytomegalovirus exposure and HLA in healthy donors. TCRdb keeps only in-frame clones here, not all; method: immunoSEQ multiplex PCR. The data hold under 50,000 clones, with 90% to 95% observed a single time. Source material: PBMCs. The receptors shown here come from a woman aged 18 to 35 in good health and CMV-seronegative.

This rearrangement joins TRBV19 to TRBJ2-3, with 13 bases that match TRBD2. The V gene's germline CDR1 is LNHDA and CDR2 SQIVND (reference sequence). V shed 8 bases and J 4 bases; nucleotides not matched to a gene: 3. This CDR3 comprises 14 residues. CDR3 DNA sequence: TGTGCCAGTGGACTAGCGGGAGTTTCAGATACGCAGTATTTT. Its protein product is CASGLAGVSDTQYF.

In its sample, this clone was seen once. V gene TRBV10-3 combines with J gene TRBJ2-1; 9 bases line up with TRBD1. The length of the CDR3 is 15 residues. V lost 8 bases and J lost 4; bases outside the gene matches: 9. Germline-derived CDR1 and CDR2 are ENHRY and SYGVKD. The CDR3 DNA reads TGTGCCATCGGCGACAGGGGGGTCAGTTACAATGAGCAGTTCTTC. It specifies CAIGDRGVSYNEQFF.

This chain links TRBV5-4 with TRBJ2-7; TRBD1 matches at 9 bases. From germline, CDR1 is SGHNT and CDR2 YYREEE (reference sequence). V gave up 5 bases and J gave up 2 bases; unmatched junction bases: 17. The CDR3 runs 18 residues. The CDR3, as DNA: TGTGCCAGCAGTCAAAGACCGCCGGGACAGGGTCTCACCTACGAGCAGTACTTC. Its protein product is CASSQRPPGQGLTYEQYF.

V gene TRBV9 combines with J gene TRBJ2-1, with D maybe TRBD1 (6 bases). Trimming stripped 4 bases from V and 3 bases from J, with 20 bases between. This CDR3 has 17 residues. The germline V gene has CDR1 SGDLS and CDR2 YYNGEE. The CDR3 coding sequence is TGTGCCAGCAGCCCCCGGGTGGGGACAACGGACTACAATGAGCAGTTCTTC. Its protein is CASSPRVGTTDYNEQFF.

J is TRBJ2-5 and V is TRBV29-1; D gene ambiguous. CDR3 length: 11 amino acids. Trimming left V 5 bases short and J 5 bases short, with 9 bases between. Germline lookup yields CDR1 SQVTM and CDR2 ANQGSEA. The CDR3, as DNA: TGCAGCGTTTTCGTATTGGAGACCCAGTACTTC. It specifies CSVFVLETQYF. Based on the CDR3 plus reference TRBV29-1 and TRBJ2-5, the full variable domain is SAVISQKPSRDICQRGTSLTIQCQVDSQVTMMFWYRQQPGQSLTLIATANQGSEATYESGFVIDKFPISRPNLTFSTLTVSNMSPEDSSIYLCSVFVLETQYFGPGTRLLVL.

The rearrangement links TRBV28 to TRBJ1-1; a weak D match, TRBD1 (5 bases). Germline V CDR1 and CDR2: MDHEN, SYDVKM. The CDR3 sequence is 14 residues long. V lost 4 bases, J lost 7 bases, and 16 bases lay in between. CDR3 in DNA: TGTGCCAGCAGTTCATCAGGACATCGACTTGAAGCTTTCTTT. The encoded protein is CASSSSGHRLEAFF.

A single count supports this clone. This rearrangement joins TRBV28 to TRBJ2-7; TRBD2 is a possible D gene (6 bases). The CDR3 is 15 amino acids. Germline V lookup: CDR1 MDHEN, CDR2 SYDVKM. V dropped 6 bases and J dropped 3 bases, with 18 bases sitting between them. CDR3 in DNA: TGTGCCAGCAGCCCATTGGTGGGTAGCGGCTACGAGCAGTACTTC. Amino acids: CASSPLVGSGYEQYF.

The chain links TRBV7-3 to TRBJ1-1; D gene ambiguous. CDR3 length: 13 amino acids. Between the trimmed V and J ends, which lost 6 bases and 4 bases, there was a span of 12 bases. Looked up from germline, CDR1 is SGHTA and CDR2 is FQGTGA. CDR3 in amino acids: CASSSSGITEAFF. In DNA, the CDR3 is TGTGCCAGCAGTTCCTCGGGTATCACTGAAGCTTTCTTT.

The CDR3 loop reads CASSHRENYGYTF. The CDR3 region has the DNA TGTGCCAGCAGCCACAGGGAAAACTATGGCTACACCTTC. This sequence joins TRBV2 and TRBJ1-2; a weak D match, TRBD1 (6 bases). The CDR3 is 13 residues long. The germline V gene encodes CDR1 SNHLY and CDR2 FYNNEI. The V and J ends lost 6 bases and 2 bases respectively, with 10 bases between them.

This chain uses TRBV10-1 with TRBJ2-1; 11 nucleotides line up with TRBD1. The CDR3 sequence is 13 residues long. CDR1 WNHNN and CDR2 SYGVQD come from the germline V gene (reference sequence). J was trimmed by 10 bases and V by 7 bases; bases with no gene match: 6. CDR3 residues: CASKGQGASEQFF. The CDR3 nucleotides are TGCGCCAGCAAAGGACAGGGGGCTTCGGAGCAGTTCTTC.

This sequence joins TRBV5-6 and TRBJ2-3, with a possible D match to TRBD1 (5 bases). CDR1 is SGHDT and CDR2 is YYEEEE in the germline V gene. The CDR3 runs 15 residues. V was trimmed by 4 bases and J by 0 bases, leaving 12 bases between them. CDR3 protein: CASSVRAGSTDTQYF. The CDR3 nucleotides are TGTGCCAGCAGCGTCAGGGCAGGCAGCACAGATACGCAGTATTTT. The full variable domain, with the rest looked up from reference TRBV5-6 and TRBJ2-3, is DAGVTQSPTHLIKTRGQQVTLRCSPKSGHDTVSWYQQALGQGPQFIFQYYEEEERQRGNFPDRFSGHQFPNYSSELNVNALLLGDSALYLCASSVRAGSTDTQYFGPGTRLTVL.

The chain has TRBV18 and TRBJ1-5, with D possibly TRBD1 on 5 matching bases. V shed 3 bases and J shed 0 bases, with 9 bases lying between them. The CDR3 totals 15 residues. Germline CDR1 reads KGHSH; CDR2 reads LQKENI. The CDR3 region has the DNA TGTGCCAGCTCACCGACAGTTAATAGCAATCAGCCCCAGCATTTT. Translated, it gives CASSPTVNSNQPQHF.

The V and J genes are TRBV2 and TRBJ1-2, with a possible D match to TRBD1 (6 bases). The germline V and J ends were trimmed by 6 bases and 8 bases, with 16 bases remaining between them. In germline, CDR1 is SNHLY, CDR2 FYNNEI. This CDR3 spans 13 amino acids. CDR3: CASRRDTGGGYTF. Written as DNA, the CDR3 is TGTGCCAGCAGGAGGGACACCGGCGGGGGCTACACCTTC.

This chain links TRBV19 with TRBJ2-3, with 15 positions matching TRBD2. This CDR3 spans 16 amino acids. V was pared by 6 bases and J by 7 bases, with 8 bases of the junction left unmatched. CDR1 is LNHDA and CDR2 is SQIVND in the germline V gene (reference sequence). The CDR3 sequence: CASSTGLAGGSHTQYF. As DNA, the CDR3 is TGTGCCAGTAGCACGGGACTAGCGGGAGGCAGCCATACGCAGTATTTT. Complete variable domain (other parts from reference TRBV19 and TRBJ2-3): DGGITQSPKYLFRKEGQNVTLSCEQNLNHDAMYWYRQDPGQGLRLIYYSQIVNDFQKGDIAEGYSVSREKKESFPLTVTSAQKNPTAFYLCASSTGLAGGSHTQYFGPGTRLTVL.